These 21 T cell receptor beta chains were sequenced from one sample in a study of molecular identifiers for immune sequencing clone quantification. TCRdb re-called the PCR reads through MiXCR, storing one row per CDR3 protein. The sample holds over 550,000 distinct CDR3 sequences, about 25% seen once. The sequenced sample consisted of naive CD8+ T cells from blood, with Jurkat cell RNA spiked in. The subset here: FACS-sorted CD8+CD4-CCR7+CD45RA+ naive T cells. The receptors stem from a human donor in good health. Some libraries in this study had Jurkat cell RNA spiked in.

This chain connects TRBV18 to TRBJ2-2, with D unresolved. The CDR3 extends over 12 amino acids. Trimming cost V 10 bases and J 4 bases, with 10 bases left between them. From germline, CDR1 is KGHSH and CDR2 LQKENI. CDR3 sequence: CATRTGTGELFF. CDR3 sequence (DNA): TGTGCCACACGGACGGGCACCGGGGAGCTGTTTTTT.

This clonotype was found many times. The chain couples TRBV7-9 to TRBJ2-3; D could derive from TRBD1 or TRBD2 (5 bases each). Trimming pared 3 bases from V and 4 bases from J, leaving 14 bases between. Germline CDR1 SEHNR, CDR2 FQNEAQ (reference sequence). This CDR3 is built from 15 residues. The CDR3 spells CASSFGGHRADTQYF. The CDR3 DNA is TGTGCCAGCAGCTTTGGGGGTCATAGGGCAGATACGCAGTATTTT.

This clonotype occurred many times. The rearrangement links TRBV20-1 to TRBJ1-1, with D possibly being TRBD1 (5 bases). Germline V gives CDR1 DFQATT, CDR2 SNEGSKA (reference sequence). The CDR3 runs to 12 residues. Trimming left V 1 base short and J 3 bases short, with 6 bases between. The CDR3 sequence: CSARGGDTEAFF. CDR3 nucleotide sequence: TGCAGTGCTAGAGGGGGGGACACTGAAGCTTTCTTT.

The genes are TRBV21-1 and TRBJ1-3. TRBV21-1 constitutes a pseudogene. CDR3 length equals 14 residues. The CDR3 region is CAPPSAGGGNTIYF. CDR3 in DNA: TGTGCCCCACCCAGCGCAGGAGGGGGAAACACCATATATTTT.

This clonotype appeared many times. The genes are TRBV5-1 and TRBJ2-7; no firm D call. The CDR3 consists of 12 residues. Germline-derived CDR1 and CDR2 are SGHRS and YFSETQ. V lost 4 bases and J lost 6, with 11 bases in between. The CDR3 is CASSPEGSEQYF. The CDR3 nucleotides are TGCGCCAGCAGCCCAGAAGGTAGCGAGCAGTACTTC.

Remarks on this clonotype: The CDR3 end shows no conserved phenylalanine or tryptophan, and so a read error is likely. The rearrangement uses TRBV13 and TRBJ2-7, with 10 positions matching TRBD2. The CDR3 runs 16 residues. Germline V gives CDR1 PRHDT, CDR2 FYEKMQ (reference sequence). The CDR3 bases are TGTGCTAGCAGCTTAGTAATGAGCGGGGGGGCCCACGAGCAGTACCTC. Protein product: CASSLVMSGGAHEQYL.

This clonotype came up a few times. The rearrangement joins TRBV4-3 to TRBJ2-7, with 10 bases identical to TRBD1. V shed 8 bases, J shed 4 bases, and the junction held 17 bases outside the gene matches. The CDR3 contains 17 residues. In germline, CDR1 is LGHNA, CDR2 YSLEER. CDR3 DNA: TGCGCCAGCCGAACCACGAAGCCGGGACAGGGGTCATACGAGCAGTACTTC. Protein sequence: CASRTTKPGQGSYEQYF.

The CDR3 here is CASSYWSSGNTIYF. The CDR3 DNA sequence: TGTGCCAGCAGTTATTGGAGCTCTGGAAACACCATATATTTT. V is TRBV6-2 or TRBV6-3 and J is TRBJ1-3; no reliable D call. The CDR3 runs 14 residues. Germline CDR1 and CDR2: MNHEY and SVGEGT. The germline V and J ends were trimmed by 3 bases and 0 bases, with 6 bases remaining between them.

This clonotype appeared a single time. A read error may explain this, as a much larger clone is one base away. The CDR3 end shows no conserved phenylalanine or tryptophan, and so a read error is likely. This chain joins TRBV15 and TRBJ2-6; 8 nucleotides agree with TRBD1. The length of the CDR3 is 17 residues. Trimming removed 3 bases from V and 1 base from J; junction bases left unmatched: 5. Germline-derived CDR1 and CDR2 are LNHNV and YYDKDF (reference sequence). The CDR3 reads CATSSDRGQSGANVLTI. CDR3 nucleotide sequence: TGTGCCACCAGCAGCGACAGGGGCCAATCTGGGGCCAACGTCCTGACTATC.

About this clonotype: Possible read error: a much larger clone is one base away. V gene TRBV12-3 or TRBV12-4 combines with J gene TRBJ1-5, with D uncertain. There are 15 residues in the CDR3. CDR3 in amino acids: CASSLMRESNLPQHF. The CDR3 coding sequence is TGTGCCAGCAGTTTAATGAGAGAAAGCAATCTGCCCCAGCATTTT.

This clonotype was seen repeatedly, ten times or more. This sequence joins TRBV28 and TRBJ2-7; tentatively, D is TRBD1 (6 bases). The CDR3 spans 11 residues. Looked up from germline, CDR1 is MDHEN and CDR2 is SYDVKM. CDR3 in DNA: TGTGCGACGACAGGCGCCTACGAGCAGTACTTC. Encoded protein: CATTGAYEQYF.

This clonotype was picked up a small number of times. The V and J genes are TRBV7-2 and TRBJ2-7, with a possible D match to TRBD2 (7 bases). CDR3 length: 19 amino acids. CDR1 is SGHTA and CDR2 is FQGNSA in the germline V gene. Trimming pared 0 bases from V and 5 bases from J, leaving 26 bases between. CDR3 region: CASSLALSLGAAAGDEQYF. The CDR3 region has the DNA TGTGCCAGCAGCTTAGCGCTATCGTTGGGGGCTGCGGCGGGGGACGAGCAGTACTTC.

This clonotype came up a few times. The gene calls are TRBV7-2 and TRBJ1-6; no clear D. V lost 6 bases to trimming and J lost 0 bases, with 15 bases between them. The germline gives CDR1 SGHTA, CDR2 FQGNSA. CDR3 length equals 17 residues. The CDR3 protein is CASSSVATSSYNSPLHF. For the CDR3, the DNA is TGTGCCAGCAGTTCGGTGGCCACGAGCTCCTATAATTCACCCCTCCACTTT.

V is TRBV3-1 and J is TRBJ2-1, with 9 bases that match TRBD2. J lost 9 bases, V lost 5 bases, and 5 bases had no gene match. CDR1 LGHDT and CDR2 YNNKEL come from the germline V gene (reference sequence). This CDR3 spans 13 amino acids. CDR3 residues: CASSSRLAVEQFF. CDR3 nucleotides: TGTGCCAGCAGCTCTCGACTAGCGGTTGAGCAGTTCTTC.

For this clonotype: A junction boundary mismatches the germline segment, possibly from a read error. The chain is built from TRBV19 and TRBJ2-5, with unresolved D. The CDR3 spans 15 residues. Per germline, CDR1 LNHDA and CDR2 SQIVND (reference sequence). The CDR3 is CAGRKSLWIQETQYF. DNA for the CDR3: TGTGCCGGTAGAAAGTCCTTGTGGATTCAAGAGACCCAGTACTTC.

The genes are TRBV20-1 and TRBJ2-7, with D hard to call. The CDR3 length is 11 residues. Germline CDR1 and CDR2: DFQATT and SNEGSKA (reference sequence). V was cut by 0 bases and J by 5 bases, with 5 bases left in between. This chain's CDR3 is CSARDMNEQYF. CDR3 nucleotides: TGCAGTGCTAGAGATATGAACGAGCAGTACTTC.

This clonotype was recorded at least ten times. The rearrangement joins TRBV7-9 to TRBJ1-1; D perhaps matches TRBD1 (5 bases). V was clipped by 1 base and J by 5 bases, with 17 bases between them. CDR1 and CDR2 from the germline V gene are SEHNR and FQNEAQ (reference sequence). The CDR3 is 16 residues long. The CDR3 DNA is TGTGCCAGCAGCTTAGTTGGACAAACTATGACGACTGAAGCTTTCTTT. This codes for CASSLVGQTMTTEAFF.

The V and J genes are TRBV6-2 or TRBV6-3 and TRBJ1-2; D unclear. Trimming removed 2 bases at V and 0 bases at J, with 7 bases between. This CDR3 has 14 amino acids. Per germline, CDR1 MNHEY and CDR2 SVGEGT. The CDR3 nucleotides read TGTGCCAGCAGTTACAATGGAGCTAACTATGGCTACACCTTC. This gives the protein CASSYNGANYGYTF.

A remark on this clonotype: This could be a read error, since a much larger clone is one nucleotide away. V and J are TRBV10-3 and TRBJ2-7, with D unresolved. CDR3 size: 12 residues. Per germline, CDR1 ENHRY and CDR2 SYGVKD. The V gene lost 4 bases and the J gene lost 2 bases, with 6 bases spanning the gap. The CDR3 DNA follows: TGTGCCATCAGTGGAGGAACCTACGAGCAGTACTTC. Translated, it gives CAISGGTYEQYF.

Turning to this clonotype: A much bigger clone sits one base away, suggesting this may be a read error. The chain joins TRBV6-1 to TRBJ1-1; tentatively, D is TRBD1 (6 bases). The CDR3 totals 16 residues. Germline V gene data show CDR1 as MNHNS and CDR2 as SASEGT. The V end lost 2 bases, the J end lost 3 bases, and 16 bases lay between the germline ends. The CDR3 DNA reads TGTGCCAGCAGTGAATTATGGGGGGGCGCGGACACTGAAGCTTTCTTT. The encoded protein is CASSELWGGADTEAFF.

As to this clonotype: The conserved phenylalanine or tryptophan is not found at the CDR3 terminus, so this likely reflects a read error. For the CDR3, the DNA is TGTGCCTGGAGTTTTATGTCTTCTGGGGCCAACGTCCTGACTTAC. It yields the protein CAWSFMSSGANVLTY. The V and J genes are TRBV30 and TRBJ2-6; no firm D call. The CDR3 spans 15 residues. CDR1 and CDR2 from the germline V gene are GTSNPN and SVGIG (reference sequence). Trimming took 2 bases from V and 1 from J, leaving 9 bases between them.